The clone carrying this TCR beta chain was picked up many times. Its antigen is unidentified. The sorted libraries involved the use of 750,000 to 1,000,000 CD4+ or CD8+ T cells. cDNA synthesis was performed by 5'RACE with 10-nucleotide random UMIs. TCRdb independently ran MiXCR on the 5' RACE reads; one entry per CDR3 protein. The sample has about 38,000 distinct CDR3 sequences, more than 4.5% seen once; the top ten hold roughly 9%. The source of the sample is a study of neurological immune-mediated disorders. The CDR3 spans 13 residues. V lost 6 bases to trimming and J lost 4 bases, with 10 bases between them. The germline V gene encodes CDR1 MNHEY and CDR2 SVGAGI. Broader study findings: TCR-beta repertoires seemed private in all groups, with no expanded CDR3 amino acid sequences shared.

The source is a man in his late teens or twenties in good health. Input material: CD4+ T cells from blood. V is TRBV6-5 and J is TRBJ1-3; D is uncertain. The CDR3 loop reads CASSTTRGNTIYF. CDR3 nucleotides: TGTGCCAGCAGCACGACAAGAGGAAACACCATATATTTT.